A single T cell receptor (beta chain) is shown here with its context. These data are taken from a study of blood T cell repertoires in COVID-19. Profiling relied on immunoSEQ multiplex PCR, and the TCRdb table lists in-frame clones only, not all of them. Of 35,000 to 50,000 clones in the sample, about nine tenths are singletons; the top ten hold just over 15%. V was pared by 3 bases and J by 4 bases, with 5 bases of the junction left unmatched. There are 14 residues in the CDR3. CDR1 LNHDA and CDR2 SQIVND come from the germline V gene (reference sequence). This TCR was sampled from a man in his sixties with active COVID-19. The sequenced sample was peripheral blood. The rearrangement links TRBV19 to TRBJ1-1; TRBD1 matches at 7 bases. CDR3 nucleotides: TGTGCCAGTAGTATGGGGACAGCGACCACTGAAGCTTTCTTT. Its protein product is CASSMGTATTEAFF.